The clone carrying this T cell receptor (beta chain) was counted between two and nine times. Its antigen is undetermined. The CDR3 consists of 18 residues. Germline lookup yields CDR1 MNHEY and CDR2 SMNVEV (reference sequence). After removal of 7 bases from V and 0 bases from J, the junction contained 15 bases not matched to a gene. Every patient experienced relapse after autologous stem cell transplantation, and brentuximab vedotin exposure varied. Sequenced by immunoSEQ multiplex PCR; TCRdb stores in-frame clones only, minus some. This sample yields 20,000 to 30,000 clones, of which 69% are seen a single time; 2.5% to 3.5% belongs to the top ten. These data belong to a study of PD-1 blockade in classical Hodgkin lymphoma. Study-wide findings and caveats: In newly diagnosed patients, baseline TCR diversity was reportedly below that of healthy donors.

The chain recombines TRBV27 with TRBJ2-7; 10 bases fit TRBD2. The sequence derives from a human donor with classical Hodgkin lymphoma. The sequencing here drew on peripheral blood mononuclear cells (PBMCs), taken at baseline. The CDR3 loop is CASTLRGLAGAFSYEQYF. The CDR3 coding sequence is TGTGCCAGCACTCTAAGAGGGCTAGCGGGGGCTTTCTCCTACGAGCAGTACTTC.